This TCR beta chain was obtained from a study of blood T cell repertoires in COVID-19. Germline lookup yields CDR1 LNHDA and CDR2 SQIVND (reference sequence). The CDR3 extends over 14 amino acids. V lost 6 bases to trimming and J lost 1 base; unmatched junction nucleotides: 5. Clones were sequenced by immunoSEQ multiplex PCR, and TCRdb holds only the in-frame ones, with some missing. The sample contains 400,000 or so clones, about 92% of which appear only once. This chain connects TRBV19 to TRBJ1-1; 7 nucleotides line up with TRBD1. The TCR was taken from a man aged 18 to 35 who had recovered from COVID-19. Sequencing was performed on PBMCs or T cells enriched from blood (not recorded which). The CDR3 sequence is CASRIWTGNTEAFF. Written as DNA, the CDR3 is TGTGCCAGTAGGATCTGGACAGGGAACACTGAAGCTTTCTTT.